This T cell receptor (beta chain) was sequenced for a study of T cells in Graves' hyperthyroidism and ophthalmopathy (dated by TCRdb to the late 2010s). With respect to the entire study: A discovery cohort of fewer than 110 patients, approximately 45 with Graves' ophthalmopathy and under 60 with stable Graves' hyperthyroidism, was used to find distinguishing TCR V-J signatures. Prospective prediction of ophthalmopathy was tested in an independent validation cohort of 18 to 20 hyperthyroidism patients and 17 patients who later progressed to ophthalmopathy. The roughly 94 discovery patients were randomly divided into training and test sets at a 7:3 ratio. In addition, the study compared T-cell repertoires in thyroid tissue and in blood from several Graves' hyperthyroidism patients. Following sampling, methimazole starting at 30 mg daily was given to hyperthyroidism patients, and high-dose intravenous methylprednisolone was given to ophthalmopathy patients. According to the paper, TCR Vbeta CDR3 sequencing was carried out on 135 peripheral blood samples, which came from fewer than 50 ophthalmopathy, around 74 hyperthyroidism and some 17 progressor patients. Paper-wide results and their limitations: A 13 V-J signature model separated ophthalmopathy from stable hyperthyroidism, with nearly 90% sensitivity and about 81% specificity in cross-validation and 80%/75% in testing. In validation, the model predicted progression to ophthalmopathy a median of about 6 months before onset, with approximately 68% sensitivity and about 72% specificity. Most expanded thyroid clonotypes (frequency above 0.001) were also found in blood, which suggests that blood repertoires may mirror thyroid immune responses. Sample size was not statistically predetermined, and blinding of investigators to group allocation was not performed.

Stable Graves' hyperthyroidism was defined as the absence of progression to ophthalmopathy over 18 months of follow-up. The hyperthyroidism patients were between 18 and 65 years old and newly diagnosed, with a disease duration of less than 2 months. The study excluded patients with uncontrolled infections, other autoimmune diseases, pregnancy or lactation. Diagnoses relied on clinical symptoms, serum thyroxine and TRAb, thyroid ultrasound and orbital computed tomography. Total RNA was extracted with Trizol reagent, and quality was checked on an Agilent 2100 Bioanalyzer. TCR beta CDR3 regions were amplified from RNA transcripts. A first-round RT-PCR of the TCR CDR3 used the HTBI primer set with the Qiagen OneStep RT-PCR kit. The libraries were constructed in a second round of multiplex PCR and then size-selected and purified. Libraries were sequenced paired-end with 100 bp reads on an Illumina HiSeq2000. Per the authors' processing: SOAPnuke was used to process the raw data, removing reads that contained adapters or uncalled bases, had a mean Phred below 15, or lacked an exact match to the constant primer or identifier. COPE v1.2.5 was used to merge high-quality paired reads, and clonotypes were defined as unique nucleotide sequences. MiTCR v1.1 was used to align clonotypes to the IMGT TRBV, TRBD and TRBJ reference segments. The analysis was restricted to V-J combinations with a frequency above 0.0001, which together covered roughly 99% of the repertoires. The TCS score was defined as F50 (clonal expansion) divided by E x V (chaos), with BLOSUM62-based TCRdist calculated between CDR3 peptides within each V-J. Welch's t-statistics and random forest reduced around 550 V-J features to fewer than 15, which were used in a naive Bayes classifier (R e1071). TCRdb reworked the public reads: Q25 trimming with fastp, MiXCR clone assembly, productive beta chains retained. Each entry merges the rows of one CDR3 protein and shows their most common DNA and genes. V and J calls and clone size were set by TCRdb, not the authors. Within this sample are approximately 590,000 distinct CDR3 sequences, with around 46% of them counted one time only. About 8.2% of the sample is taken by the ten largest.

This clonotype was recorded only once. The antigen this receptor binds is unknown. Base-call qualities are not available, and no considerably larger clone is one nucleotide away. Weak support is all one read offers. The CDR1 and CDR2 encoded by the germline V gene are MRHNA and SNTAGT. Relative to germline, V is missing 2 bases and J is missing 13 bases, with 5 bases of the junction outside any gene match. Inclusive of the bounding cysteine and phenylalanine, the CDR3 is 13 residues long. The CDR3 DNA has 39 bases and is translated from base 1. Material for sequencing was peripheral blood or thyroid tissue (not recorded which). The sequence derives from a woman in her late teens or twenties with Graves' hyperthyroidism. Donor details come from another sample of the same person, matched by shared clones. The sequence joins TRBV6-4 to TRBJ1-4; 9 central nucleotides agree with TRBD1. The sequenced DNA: TGTGCCAGCAGTGACACATACAGGGGGCGACTGTTTTTT. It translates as CASSDTYRGRLFF.